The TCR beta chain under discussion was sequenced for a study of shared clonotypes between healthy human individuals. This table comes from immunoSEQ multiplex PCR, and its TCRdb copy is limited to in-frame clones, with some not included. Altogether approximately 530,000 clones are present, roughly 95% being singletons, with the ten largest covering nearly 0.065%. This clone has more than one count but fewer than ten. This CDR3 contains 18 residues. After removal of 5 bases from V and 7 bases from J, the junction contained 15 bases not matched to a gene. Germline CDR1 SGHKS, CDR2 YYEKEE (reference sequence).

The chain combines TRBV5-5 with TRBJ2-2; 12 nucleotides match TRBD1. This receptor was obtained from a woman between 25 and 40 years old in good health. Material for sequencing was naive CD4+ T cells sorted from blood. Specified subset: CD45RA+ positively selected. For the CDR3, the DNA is TGTGCCAGCAGTCCCCTGTCTCCGGGACAGGGGGCCGGCGGGGAGCTGTTTTTT. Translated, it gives CASSPLSPGQGAGGELFF.